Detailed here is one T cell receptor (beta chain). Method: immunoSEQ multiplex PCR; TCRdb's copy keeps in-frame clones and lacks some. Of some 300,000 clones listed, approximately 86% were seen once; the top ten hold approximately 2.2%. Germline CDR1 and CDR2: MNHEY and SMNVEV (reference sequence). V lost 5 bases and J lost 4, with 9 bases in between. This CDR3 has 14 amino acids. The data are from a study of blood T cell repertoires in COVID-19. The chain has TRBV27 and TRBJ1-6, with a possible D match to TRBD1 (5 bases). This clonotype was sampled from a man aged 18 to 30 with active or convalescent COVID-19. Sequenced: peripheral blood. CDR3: CASSIGHYNSPLHF. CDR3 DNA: TGTGCCAGCAGTATAGGACATTATAATTCACCCCTCCACTTT.